A single sample gave rise to the 28 T cell receptor beta chains below, sequenced in a study of primary melanoma T cells and metastatic recurrence (dated by TCRdb to about 2020). Libraries were prepared through the immunoSEQ multiplex PCR assay. The source is immuneACCESS, and TCRdb retained only in-frame sequences with V and J called. Part of the clones is not carried over; for the studies checked, unresolved V genes explain less than half of this, and the remainder is unexplained. The sample table on file contains 80 or so clones. The sequencing sample was made of melanoma tumor tissue. The receptor source for this set is a human donor with melanoma.

The rearrangement links TRBV11-3 to TRBJ1-1, with 8 bases lining up with TRBD1. This CDR3 has 18 amino acids. The germline V gene has CDR1 SGHNT and CDR2 YENEEA. V trimming: 3 bases; J trimming: 0 bases; junction bases outside the gene matches: 12. The CDR3: CASSLGGGQGLLNTEAFF. In nucleotides, the CDR3 is TGTGCCAGCAGCTTGGGAGGCGGACAGGGATTGTTGAACACTGAAGCTTTCTTT.

The chain combines TRBV18 with TRBJ1-1; 8 bases are shared with TRBD1. Per germline, CDR1 KGHSH and CDR2 LQKENI. The length of the CDR3 is 15 residues. The V gene end was trimmed by 2 bases and the J gene end by 1 base; junction bases not matched to a gene: 3. This chain's CDR3 is CASSPSQGANTEAFF. CDR3 DNA sequence: TGTGCCAGCTCACCATCCCAGGGGGCGAACACTGAAGCTTTCTTT. Filled out from reference TRBV18 and TRBJ1-1, the complete variable domain reads NAGVMQNPRHLVRRRGQEARLRCSPMKGHSHVYWYRQLPEEGLKFMVYLQKENIIDESGMPKERFSAEFPKEGPSILRIQQVVRGDSAAYFCASSPSQGANTEAFFGQGTRLTVV.

V usage is TRBV6-8 and J usage is TRBJ1-1, with 10 bases matching TRBD1. Germline lookup yields CDR1 MNHGY and CDR2 SAAAGT. The CDR3 totals 14 residues. V lost 6 bases to trimming and J lost 4 bases; unmatched junction nucleotides: 5. Here the CDR3 DNA reads TGTGCCAGCAGATTGGACAGGGGGATCACTGAAGCTTTCTTT. Protein product: CASRLDRGITEAFF.

The chain combines TRBV19 with TRBJ1-4; TRBD1 matches 7 bases. Trimming at V came to 7 bases and at J to 7 bases, leaving 6 bases not matched to a gene. This CDR3 contains 13 residues. Germline V CDR1 and CDR2: LNHDA, SQIVND (reference sequence). The CDR3 protein is CASTTTGIEKLFF. CDR3 in DNA: TGTGCCAGTACCACGACAGGGATTGAAAAACTGTTTTTT.

This rearrangement joins TRBV12-5 to TRBJ1-2; perhaps TRBD1 as D (5 bases). Germline loops: CDR1 LGHNT, CDR2 FRNRAP. The CDR3 has 13 amino acids. In DNA form, the CDR3 reads TGTGCCAGCACCTCGGCCGGGACCTATGGCTACACCTTC. It codes for CASTSAGTYGYTF.

The chain carries TRBV30 and TRBJ2-2; the D is unclear. The germline gives CDR1 GTSNPN, CDR2 SVGIG (reference sequence). The CDR3 totals 12 residues. V was clipped by 0 bases and J by 6 bases, with 5 bases between them. The CDR3 DNA is TGTGCCTGGAGTGTAAACCCCGGGGAGCTGTTTTTT. Its translation is CAWSVNPGELFF.

V usage is TRBV19 and J usage is TRBJ1-6; D is unresolved. The CDR3 is made up of 13 amino acids. The V end was cut by 4 bases, the J end by 13 bases, with 14 bases between. CDR1 is LNHDA and CDR2 is SQIVND in the germline V gene (reference sequence). The CDR3 DNA follows: TGTGCCAGTAGTACCACGTGGGGAGAGCCCCTCCACTTT. Its protein is CASSTTWGEPLHF.

The V and J genes are TRBV11-3 and TRBJ2-2, with TRBD1 matching over 7 bases. J gave up 0 bases and V 5 bases, and 6 bases lay outside the gene matches. This CDR3 is 16 amino acids long. From germline, CDR1 is SGHNT and CDR2 YENEEA. The chain's CDR3 is CASSPQGVPNTGELFF. The CDR3 DNA reads as TGTGCCAGCAGCCCTCAGGGGGTGCCGAACACCGGGGAGCTGTTTTTT.

This clone turned up a few times. The chain links TRBV6-8 to TRBJ1-1, with D perhaps TRBD1 (5 bases). This CDR3 spans 13 amino acids. Germline V CDR1 and CDR2: MNHGY, SAAAGT. V was clipped by 3 bases and J by 10 bases, with 15 bases between them. The CDR3 DNA reads as TGTGCCAGCAGTTATGACGGGGGGAGAGGAGCTTTCTTT. Its translation: CASSYDGGRGAFF.

CDR3: CASGIGWTEAFF. Here the CDR3 DNA reads TGTGCCAGTGGGATAGGATGGACTGAAGCTTTCTTT. The V call is TRBV19, the J call TRBJ1-1; D not resolved. Between the trimmed V and J ends, which lost 8 bases and 5 bases, there was a span of 12 bases. This CDR3 is built from 12 residues. Germline values: CDR1 LNHDA, CDR2 SQIVND (reference sequence).

Written as DNA, the CDR3 is TGTGCCAGCAGTGATTACTTACAGGGAACTGAAGCTTTCTTT. Residues: CASSDYLQGTEAFF. V and J are TRBV25-1 and TRBJ1-1, with D possibly TRBD1 on 6 matching bases. Trimming left V 3 bases short and J 5 bases short, with 13 bases between. This CDR3 is 14 amino acids long. Germline lookup yields CDR1 MGHDK and CDR2 SYGVNS.

The chain combines TRBV5-1 with TRBJ2-2; no clear D gene. The CDR3 is made up of 15 amino acids. Trimming cost V 0 bases and J 2 bases, with 8 bases left between them. Germline CDR1 SGHRS, CDR2 YFSETQ. CDR3 bases: TGCGCCAGCAGCTTGGACGCAGTTAACACCGGGGAGCTGTTTTTT. This encodes CASSLDAVNTGELFF.

The chain recombines TRBV11-3 with TRBJ1-2; D is uncertain. The CDR3 consists of 16 residues. Between the trimmed V and J ends, which lost 4 bases and 0 bases, there was a span of 15 bases. Germline V gives CDR1 SGHNT, CDR2 YENEEA. CDR3 region: CASSSLPTVANYGYTF. CDR3 DNA sequence: TGTGCCAGCAGCTCCTTACCCACCGTTGCTAACTATGGCTACACCTTC. The variable domain in full, completed from reference TRBV11-3 and TRBJ1-2, reads EAGVVQSPRYKIIEKKQPVAFWCNPISGHNTLYWYLQNLGQGPELLIRYENEEAVDDSQLPKDRFSAERLKGVDSTLKIQPAELGDSAVYLCASSSLPTVANYGYTFGSGTRLTVV.

The chain uses TRBV11-3 and TRBJ1-6; possibly TRBD1 for D (5 bases). The CDR3 is 14 amino acids. Trimming shortened V by 5 bases and J by 5 bases, and 10 bases separated the two germline ends. Germline CDR1 and CDR2: SGHNT and YENEEA. The CDR3 loop is CASSRGHDNSPLHF. The CDR3 bases are TGTGCCAGCAGCAGAGGACATGATAATTCACCCCTCCACTTT.

The CDR3 loop is CASSPETGNEQYF. The CDR3 coding sequence is TGTGCCAGCAGCCCCGAGACAGGGAACGAGCAGTACTTC. The chain recombines TRBV6-8 with TRBJ2-7; 7 positions agree with TRBD1. The CDR3 loop spans 13 amino acids. Germline V gene sequence: CDR1 MNHGY, CDR2 SAAAGT. J gave up 5 bases and V 6 bases, and 7 bases lay outside the gene matches.

This clone was observed a handful of times. This chain joins TRBV16 and TRBJ1-4; D is unclear. The V and J ends lost 1 base and 8 bases respectively, with 5 bases between them. The germline CDR1 and CDR2 sequences are KGHSY and FQNENV. CDR3 size: 12 residues. CDR3 region: CASSQLGEKLFF. The CDR3 DNA reads TGTGCCAGCAGCCAATTGGGCGAAAAACTGTTTTTT.

The chain carries TRBV6-8 and TRBJ1-2; D is undetermined. This CDR3 has 14 residues. V was trimmed by 5 bases and J by 8 bases, leaving 18 bases between them. Per the germline V gene, CDR1 is MNHGY and CDR2 is SAAAGT. The CDR3 sequence is CASSPRSFNGGYTF. In DNA, the CDR3 is TGTGCCAGCAGTCCCCGGTCCTTCAACGGGGGCTACACCTTC.

The CDR3 DNA reads TGTGCCAGCAGCTTGGTCGGGGCGCGGAATTCACCCCTCCACTTT. Translation gives CASSLVGARNSPLHF. The chain is built from TRBV11-3 and TRBJ1-6, with D maybe TRBD1 (5 bases). CDR1 is SGHNT, CDR2 YENEEA, per germline. The CDR3 spans 15 residues. V lost 3 bases, J lost 7 bases, and 13 bases lay in between.

This clone was seen once. This chain uses TRBV18 with TRBJ1-1; a possible D gene is TRBD1 (6 bases). V shed 3 bases and J shed 6 bases, with 14 bases lying between them. This CDR3 contains 14 residues. Germline V gene lookup returns CDR1 KGHSH and CDR2 LQKENI. The CDR3 reads CASSPQGSGAEAFF. CDR3 DNA sequence: TGTGCCAGCTCACCTCAGGGGTCTGGGGCTGAAGCTTTCTTT.

This clone was counted once. This CDR3 is CASSLGGIYNEQFF. CDR3 nucleotides: TGTGCCAGCAGTCTAGGAGGGATCTACAATGAGCAGTTCTTC. The J gene is TRBJ2-1, the V gene TRBV6-8, with D possibly matching TRBD2 (6 bases). Trimming left V 5 bases short and J 3 bases short, with 11 bases between. In germline, CDR1 is MNHGY, CDR2 SAAAGT. The CDR3 has 14 amino acids.

The chain recombines TRBV29-1 with TRBJ2-1, with no clear D. Germline V lookup: CDR1 SQVTM, CDR2 ANQGSEA. The CDR3 is 12 amino acids. Deletions cut 3 bases from V and 5 bases from J, with 8 bases between. DNA of the CDR3: TGCAGCGTTGACGGGCTAAACAATGAGCAGTTCTTC. Protein: CSVDGLNNEQFF.

Concerning this clone: The germline gene is not matched at one end of the junction; a read error may be the cause. V and J are TRBV27 and TRBJ2-5; TRBD2 agrees at 11 bases. The CDR3 is 16 residues long. The germline V gene has CDR1 MNHEY and CDR2 SMNVEV (reference sequence). The CDR3 DNA reads TGTGTCAGCAGTTTATCCACTAGCGGGGGTGAAGAGACCCAGTACTTC. Its translation is CVSSLSTSGGEETQYF.

V and J are TRBV11-3 and TRBJ1-1, with D perhaps TRBD1 (5 bases). CDR1 is SGHNT, CDR2 YENEEA, per germline. V was pared by 5 bases and J by 4 bases, with 17 bases between. The length of the CDR3 is 15 residues. The CDR3 DNA is TGTGCCAGCAGCGTGGACATCGCTTCGAGCACTGAAGCTTTCTTT. As protein: CASSVDIASSTEAFF.

The chain combines TRBV12-2 with TRBJ2-7; TRBD2 was called by the table and not checked on the DNA. TRBV12-2 is a pseudogene. The CDR3 extends over 14 amino acids. DNA for the CDR3: TGTGCAAGTCGCTTAGCGCGGGACTCCTACGAGCAGTACTTC. It translates to CASRLARDSYEQYF.

The chain recombines TRBV11-3 with TRBJ2-7, with D perhaps matching TRBD1 (5 bases). Trimming removed 1 base at V and 2 bases at J, with 15 bases between. This CDR3 is 16 amino acids long. The V gene's germline CDR1 is SGHNT and CDR2 YENEEA. CDR3 coding DNA: TGTGCCAGCAGCTTAGTTTCAGGGTCCTCAACCTACGAGCAGTACTTC. It is translated as CASSLVSGSSTYEQYF.

The chain is built from TRBV27 and TRBJ2-3, with a weak D call TRBD2 (6 bases). The CDR3 has 16 residues. Trimming cost V 4 bases and J 5 bases, with 19 bases left between them. Germline V gives CDR1 MNHEY, CDR2 SMNVEV (reference sequence). CDR3 in amino acids: CASSSLPAGRVDTQYF. CDR3 nucleotide sequence: TGTGCCAGCAGTTCCCTTCCGGCGGGGAGAGTAGATACGCAGTATTTT.

The chain joins TRBV10-2 to TRBJ2-1; D uncertain. Germline V gene lookup returns CDR1 WSHSY and CDR2 SAAADI. Trimming pared 0 bases from V and 7 bases from J, leaving 7 bases between. There are 13 residues in the CDR3. The CDR3 loop reads CASSESSLNEQFF. CDR3 in DNA: TGCGCCAGCAGTGAGTCGAGTCTGAATGAGCAGTTCTTC.

The rearrangement links TRBV4-1 to TRBJ1-4, with D possibly matching TRBD1 (6 bases). CDR1 MGHRA and CDR2 YSYEKL come from the germline V gene. Trimming left V 0 bases short and J 5 bases short, with 10 bases between. CDR3 length: 15 residues. CDR3 sequence reads: CASSQDQGRNEKLFF. The DNA for the CDR3 is TGCGCCAGCAGCCAAGACCAGGGGAGAAATGAAAAACTGTTTTTT.